This section outlines one T cell receptor beta chain sequence together with its context. In the source study's methods: Amplification of reference gene primers provided the estimated nucleated cell counts. The repertoire was sequenced with immunoSEQ multiplex PCR; TCRdb's copy has only in-frame clones and lacks some. The DNA gave D and trimming, while V, J and clone size come from that table. The sample includes around 48,000 clones, roughly nine tenths of them seen just once. CDR3 length equals 13 residues. Germline trimming cut 4 bases from V and 3 bases from J; bases unmatched to any gene: 1. Germline V gene sequence: CDR1 SEHNR, CDR2 FQNEAQ (reference sequence). The sample comes from a study of blood T cell repertoires in COVID-19. Study in general: The United States, Italy and Spain supplied acute and convalescent COVID-19 samples. From T cells, B-cell-depleted T cells, or PBMCs came the material, which was cDNA or gDNA.

The chain employs TRBV7-9 and TRBJ1-2; 8 positions match TRBD1. The sequencing sample was made of peripheral blood. This TCR derives from a man in his sixties with active or convalescent COVID-19. CDR3 in amino acids: CASSSDRDYGYTF. The CDR3 DNA follows: TGTGCCAGCAGCTCGGACAGGGACTATGGCTACACCTTC.